This T cell receptor (beta chain) was recovered during a study of T cell responses to AZD1222 COVID-19 vaccine. Whole-study context: Whether given at about 4 or about 12 weeks, second doses were pooled. General study results and limits: In the spike-specific TCR repertoire, nearly half reportedly target unmutated variant regions. CD4 TCRs associated with vaccination spanned spike, dominating at 160-218 and 743-854.

V lost 4 bases, J lost 3 bases, and 5 bases stayed unmatched. CDR1 and CDR2 from the germline V gene are LGHDT and YNNKEL (reference sequence). The CDR3 is 15 residues long. Regarding this clone: Its antigen is currently unknown.

Clones were read by immunoSEQ multiplex PCR, and TCRdb kept only the in-frame ones, dropping some. Of some 150,000 clones listed, 85% to 90% were seen once; the top ten hold about 3.5%. This rearrangement joins TRBV3-1 (or the pseudogene TRBV3-2) to TRBJ1-1; 10 bases match TRBD1. This sequence was found in an adult in good health. Source: peripheral blood, taken on day 0 of AZD1222 vaccination. The CDR3 DNA reads as TGTGCCAGCAGCCCCCGGGACAGGGGAGACACTGAAGCTTTCTTT. Its protein is CASSPRDRGDTEAFF.